This T cell receptor beta chain was recovered during a study of response to subunit inactivated influenza vaccine. TCRdb reprocessed the RT-PCR reads with MiXCR, giving one entry per CDR3 protein. The sample includes roughly 190,000 distinct CDR3 sequences, 13% to 15% seen only once; the top ten take approximately 25%. This CDR3 has 12 residues. Germline CDR1 is GTSNPN and CDR2 is SVGIG (reference sequence). V lost 0 bases and J lost 8; bases outside the gene matches: 4. The study, taken as a whole, reports: There was a suggestion from the authors that each seasonal influenza vaccination recruits few new T cells.

Only a few counts were recorded for this clonotype. Antigen: not known. The V gene is TRBV30, the J gene TRBJ2-7; 7 bases line up with TRBD1. Sequences were derived from CD8+ T cells sorted from PBMCs, sampled approximately 5 days after vaccination. This TCR was recovered from a man aged 50-60 years who received an inactivated influenza vaccine. The CDR3 loop is CAWSVLGQKQYF. The CDR3 DNA follows: TGTGCCTGGAGTGTACTGGGACAGAAGCAGTACTTC.